Sequencing of this TCR beta chain was carried out in a study of CD8 T cells in Susac syndrome. RNA, at about 0.45 to 1 ug, was reverse transcribed with random hexamers. An immunoSEQ multiplex PCR generated amplified TCR beta CDR3 products spanning 54 Vbeta and 13 Jbeta. TCRdb recomputed calls from the immunoSEQ multiplex PCR reads with MiXCR, one row per CDR3 protein. The sample has about 47,000 distinct CDR3 sequences, over 90% seen once. Blood CD8+ and CD4+ T cells underwent high-throughput TCR beta sequencing. Negative isolation yielded the CD8+ and CD4+ T cells, while FACS enriched the TEMRA cells. CDR3 length: 16 amino acids. The J segment lost 4 bases and the V segment lost 2 bases, leaving 10 bases of the junction unmatched. CDR1 and CDR2 (germline): SEHNR, FQNEAQ (reference sequence).

The chain couples TRBV7-9 to TRBJ1-2; TRBD1 matches 7 bases. The receptor was derived from a human donor in good health. The sample was CD8+ T cells from PBMCs. The CDR3 spells CASSLKSAGGPYGYTF. CDR3 coding DNA: TGTGCCAGCAGCTTAAAGTCGGCAGGGGGACCCTATGGCTACACCTTC.